The present T cell receptor beta chain was sequenced within a study of T cell responses to AZD1222 COVID-19 vaccine. Sequenced by immunoSEQ multiplex PCR; TCRdb stores in-frame clones only, minus some. The sample holds some 150,000 clones, more than 85% seen once. The CDR3 is 15 amino acids. V was pared by 2 bases and J by 9 bases, with 7 bases of the junction left unmatched. Looked up from germline, CDR1 is GTSNPN and CDR2 is SVGIG (reference sequence). J is TRBJ2-1 and V is TRBV30, with 13 bases aligning to TRBD2. The clonotype was recovered from an adult in good health. The material was peripheral blood, obtained on day 0 of AZD1222 vaccination. CDR3 amino acids: CAWSPKGLAGTEQFF. CDR3 nucleotides: TGTGCCTGGAGTCCGAAGGGACTAGCGGGAACTGAGCAGTTCTTC.